This passage covers 19 T cell receptor beta chains from one sample sequenced in a study of blood T cell repertoires in COVID-19. This table comes from immunoSEQ multiplex PCR, and its TCRdb copy is limited to in-frame clones, with some not included. The sample includes around 250,000 clones, approximately 89% of them seen just once. Specimen: peripheral blood. The receptors were sampled from a woman aged 40 to 55 who had recovered from COVID-19.

V usage is TRBV25-1 and J usage is TRBJ1-2; 7 bases fit TRBD1. Trimming at V came to 7 bases and at J to 8 bases, leaving 7 bases not matched to a gene. CDR1 and CDR2 from the germline V gene are MGHDK and SYGVNS. This CDR3 is built from 12 residues. CDR3 sequence: CASNSDRSGYTF. The CDR3 DNA follows: TGTGCCAGCAACTCGGACAGGTCAGGCTACACCTTC.

The chain combines TRBV11-3 with TRBJ2-5; D not certain. This CDR3 has 12 amino acids. Deletions cut 5 bases from V and 7 bases from J, with 11 bases between. Looked up from germline, CDR1 is SGHNT and CDR2 is YENEEA. This CDR3 reads CASSLNAGTQYF. As DNA, the CDR3 is TGTGCCAGCAGCCTTAACGCAGGGACCCAGTACTTC.

The CDR3 DNA reads TGTGCCAGCAGCACCTCGACAGGGGGGATTGAAAAACTGTTTTTT. It encodes CASSTSTGGIEKLFF. The rearrangement joins TRBV5-6 to TRBJ1-4; 9 nucleotides line up with TRBD1. The CDR3 is 15 amino acids. CDR1 and CDR2 from the germline V gene are SGHDT and YYEEEE. After removal of 4 bases from V and 7 bases from J, the junction contained 8 bases not matched to a gene.

The chain combines TRBV20-1 with TRBJ1-1; weak D call: TRBD1 (5 bases). CDR1 and CDR2 (germline): DFQATT, SNEGSKA (reference sequence). This CDR3 has 11 amino acids. V was cut by 6 bases and J by 5 bases, with 10 bases left in between. CDR3 region: CSARVGTEAFF. CDR3 sequence (DNA): TGCAGTGCCAGGGTCGGTACTGAAGCTTTCTTT.

This rearrangement joins TRBV21-1 to TRBJ1-2; TRBD1, the table's D call, lacks a check against the DNA. TRBV21-1 represents a pseudogene. This CDR3 comprises 14 residues. The CDR3 coding sequence is TGTGCCAGCAGCAAGCCTAAACAGGGGGATGGCTACACCTTC. It yields the protein CASSKPKQGDGYTF.

This chain connects TRBV7-2 to TRBJ1-1; D is perhaps TRBD1 (5 bases). Between the trimmed V and J ends, which lost 6 bases and 4 bases, there was a span of 18 bases. Germline V gene data show CDR1 as SGHTA and CDR2 as FQGNSA. The CDR3 runs 15 residues. This CDR3 is CASSSGRTRVTEAFF. For the CDR3, the DNA is TGTGCCAGCAGTTCAGGGAGGACAAGGGTCACTGAAGCTTTCTTT.

The chain is built from TRBV19 and TRBJ1-1; no reliable D call. Per the germline V gene, CDR1 is LNHDA and CDR2 is SQIVND (reference sequence). V was pared by 7 bases and J by 5 bases, with 8 bases between. The CDR3 length is 11 residues. CDR3 sequence reads: CASNFGTEAFF. CDR3 bases: TGTGCCAGTAATTTCGGGACTGAAGCTTTCTTT.

The chain couples TRBV27 to TRBJ2-3, with D maybe TRBD1 (5 bases). Trimming removed 3 bases from V and 2 bases from J, with 15 bases in between. Germline CDR1 MNHEY, CDR2 SMNVEV (reference sequence). The CDR3 has 16 amino acids. The chain's CDR3 is CASSFRQQAATDTQYF. The CDR3 DNA is TGTGCCAGCAGTTTTCGACAGCAGGCGGCCACAGATACGCAGTATTTT.

This clone has only one observation. This rearrangement joins TRBV18 to TRBJ1-1; D is undetermined. The V end lost 3 bases, the J end lost 0 bases, and 11 bases lay between the germline ends. The CDR3 has 15 residues. Germline lookup yields CDR1 KGHSH and CDR2 LQKENI. CDR3 loop: CASSPTTSLNTEAFF. CDR3 DNA sequence: TGTGCCAGCTCACCCACGACAAGCTTGAACACTGAAGCTTTCTTT.

The genes are TRBV10-3 and TRBJ2-7; TRBD2 aligns across 8 bases. J was trimmed by 0 bases and V by 4 bases; bases with no gene match: 8. Germline V gives CDR1 ENHRY, CDR2 SYGVKD. The CDR3 contains 16 residues. The CDR3 reads CAISGGVAGTSYEQYF. CDR3 nucleotides: TGTGCCATCAGTGGGGGGGTAGCGGGAACCTCCTACGAGCAGTACTTC.

This chain joins TRBV2 and TRBJ1-2; D ambiguous. The germline V and J ends were trimmed by 7 bases and 8 bases, with 11 bases remaining between them. The CDR3 spans 11 residues. Germline CDR1 SNHLY, CDR2 FYNNEI. CDR3 sequence reads: CASTGLRGYTF. CDR3 in DNA: TGTGCCAGCACGGGGTTGCGGGGCTACACCTTC.

The chain links TRBV14 to TRBJ2-3, with D perhaps TRBD2 (6 bases). Trimming stripped 0 bases from V and 5 bases from J, with 6 bases between. The germline V gene encodes CDR1 SGHDN and CDR2 FVKESK. This CDR3 contains 13 residues. Written as DNA, the CDR3 is TGTGCCAGCAGCCAAGAGGGAGGAGATACGCAGTATTTT. Its translation: CASSQEGGDTQYF.

This chain joins TRBV14 and TRBJ2-4, with 8 bases that match TRBD2. Per germline, CDR1 SGHDN and CDR2 FVKESK. The CDR3 has 16 amino acids. After removal of 5 bases from V and 5 bases from J, the junction contained 11 bases not matched to a gene. The CDR3 reads CASSSLAGWNQNIQYF. In nucleotides, the CDR3 is TGTGCCAGCAGCTCTCTAGCGGGCTGGAACCAAAACATTCAGTACTTC.

Turning to this clone: Other DNA variants within this sample encode the same CDR3. The CDR3 protein is CASSLGTGNQPQHF. In DNA, the CDR3 is TGTGCCAGCAGTTTAGGGACAGGCAATCAGCCCCAGCATTTT. The rearrangement joins TRBV27 to TRBJ1-5; 7 bases match TRBD1. Trimming at V came to 2 bases and at J to 2 bases, leaving 0 bases not matched to a gene. The V gene's germline CDR1 is MNHEY and CDR2 SMNVEV (reference sequence). CDR3 length: 14 residues.

The V and J genes are TRBV5-6 and TRBJ2-5, with D tentatively TRBD2 (6 bases). Germline values: CDR1 SGHDT, CDR2 YYEEEE. CDR3 length: 16 amino acids. Trimming cost V 0 bases and J 1 base, with 13 bases left between them. The CDR3 nucleotides read TGTGCCAGCAGCTTGGGTGCGGGAAGTATCCAAGAGACCCAGTACTTC. Amino acids: CASSLGAGSIQETQYF.

This chain connects TRBV30 to TRBJ2-5; 7 bases line up with TRBD2. Per germline, CDR1 GTSNPN and CDR2 SVGIG (reference sequence). The junction had 1 base not matched to a gene; V was cut back by 5 bases and J by 1 base. The CDR3 is 12 residues long. The CDR3 sequence is CAWGTTQETQYF. CDR3 in DNA: TGTGCCTGGGGGACTACCCAAGAGACCCAGTACTTC.

The chain combines TRBV28 with TRBJ2-2; 7 bases are a match to TRBD1. Germline V gene lookup returns CDR1 MDHEN and CDR2 SYDVKM. The CDR3 loop spans 16 amino acids. J gave up 4 bases and V 3 bases, and 8 bases lay outside the gene matches. The CDR3 DNA follows: TGTGCCAGCAGTTTTTATTACAGGGGTAGCACCGGGGAGCTGTTTTTT. Protein sequence: CASSFYYRGSTGELFF.

This rearrangement joins TRBV6-2 or TRBV6-3 to TRBJ1-5; perhaps TRBD1 as D (5 bases). The CDR3 spans 14 residues. The V and J ends lost 4 bases and 4 bases respectively, with 11 bases between them. Per the germline V gene, CDR1 is MNHEY and CDR2 is SVGEGT. The chain's CDR3 is CASSSVGLNQPQHF. The CDR3 nucleotides are TGTGCCAGCAGTTCAGTGGGACTAAATCAGCCCCAGCATTTT.

V and J are TRBV6-6 and TRBJ2-1, with D possibly TRBD2 on 6 matching bases. The CDR3 is 13 amino acids. V gave up 10 bases and J gave up 8 bases, with 18 bases separating them. Germline V lookup: CDR1 MNHNY, CDR2 SVGAGI (reference sequence). The CDR3 DNA reads TGTGCCATTCGGGACTCGCAAGAGGATGAGCAGTTCTTC. Translating gives CAIRDSQEDEQFF.